These T cell receptor beta chains were read from a single sample in a study of blood T cells in healthy people across ages. TCRdb redid the calling of the 5' RACE reads with MiXCR, one entry per CDR3 protein. The sample carries 1.8 million or so distinct CDR3 sequences, approximately 39% recorded once. The sequenced material came from blood. The origin of the receptors is a human donor in good health. Each CDR3 is given with its conserved first and last residue. Each record gives: D gene, V gene, clone size, J gene, CDR3 DNA, CDR3 protein. D genes are given only for firm matches. Not every row has a clone size; where given, it reads once, few, many or a size class.

>NA|TRBV6-5|NA|TRBJ1-2
TGTGCCAGCAGTTACTCTATGGTGGGCAACCCAGACTACACCTTC
CASSYSMVGNPDYTF
>NA|TRBV28|NA|TRBJ2-7
TGTGCCAGCAGTAGACAGGAACCCTACGAGCAGTACTTC
CASSRQEPYEQYF
>NA|TRBV10-3|once|TRBJ2-1
TGTGCCATCAGTGAGTTTGGGTTGAATGAGCAGTTCTTC
CAISEFGLNEQFF
>NA|TRBV20-1|few|TRBJ1-2
TGCAGTGCTCATCCGCAGGGCTATGGCTACACCTTC
CSAHPQGYGYTF
>NA|TRBV9|NA|TRBJ1-1
TGTGCCAGCAGCGTAGCCGGACAGCAGAACACTGAAGCTTTCTTT
CASSVAGQQNTEAFF
>NA|TRBV3-1|NA|TRBJ2-4
TGTGCCAGCAGCCAAATGGCAGAGCAGTACTTC
CASSQMAEQYF
>NA|TRBV27|NA|TRBJ2-7
TGTGCCAGCAGTTTATACAGCAATCCCTACGAGCAGTACTTC
CASSLYSNPYEQYF
>NA|TRBV7-2|NA|TRBJ1-1
TGTGCCAGCAGCTCCCGTGGGTTGGGAGACACTGAAGCTTTCTTT
CASSSRGLGDTEAFF
>TRBD2|TRBV7-3|few|TRBJ2-3
TGTGCCAGCAGCTTCGCTAGCGGGGGTGCGGATACGCAGTATTTT
CASSFASGGADTQYF
>TRBD1|TRBV5-1|few|TRBJ2-7
TGCGCCAGCAGCTTGATAACCGGGACAGGGGACTACGAGCAGTACTTC
CASSLITGTGDYEQYF
>NA|TRBV7-2|NA|TRBJ2-1
TGTGCCAGCAGCTTAGGACACAGGGTGAACCATGAGCAGTTCTTC
CASSLGHRVNHEQFF
>NA|TRBV3-1|NA|TRBJ2-4
TGTGCCAGCAGCCGCCGGGACACTTTAGCCAAAAACATTCAGTACTTC
CASSRRDTLAKNIQYF
>NA|TRBV20-1|many|TRBJ2-1
TGCAGTGCTAGAGTCGGGAGCTCCTACAATGAGCAGTTCTTC
CSARVGSSYNEQFF
>TRBD1|TRBV30|NA|TRBJ2-3
TGTGCCTGGAGTAAGGGCCGGGCAGGGGGTATTGCAGATACGCAGTATTTT
CAWSKGRAGGIADTQYF
>NA|TRBV6-2/TRBV6-3|few|TRBJ2-7
TGTGCCAGCAGTCGAACAGCCAACTACGAGCAGTACTTC
CASSRTANYEQYF
>TRBD1|TRBV15|NA|TRBJ1-3
TGTGCCACCAGCAGACACCGGTCGACAGGGGGTGTTGGAAACACCATATATTTT
CATSRHRSTGGVGNTIYF
>TRBD1|TRBV4-3|NA|TRBJ2-7
TGCGCCAGCAGCCCGAGGTCGCAGGGGGCTTACTACGAGCAGTACTTC
CASSPRSQGAYYEQYF
>NA|TRBV5-1|NA|TRBJ2-5
TGCGCCAGCAGCTTGCGGCGAGGACAGAACCAAGAGACCCAGTACTTC
CASSLRRGQNQETQYF
>TRBD1|TRBV3-1|NA|TRBJ2-3
TGTGCCAGCAGCGAGGGGACAGGGTGGACAGATACGCAGTATTTT
CASSEGTGWTDTQYF
>TRBD1|TRBV24-1|few|TRBJ2-1
TGTGCCACCAGTGATTTGCGAGGGAGACAGGGGTTCGAATCCTACAATGAGCAGTTCTTC
CATSDLRGRQGFESYNEQFF
>NA|TRBV7-8|NA|TRBJ1-1
TGTGCCAGCAGCGCGAGACAGACAGCCGACATGAACACTGAAGCTTTCTTT
CASSARQTADMNTEAFF
>NA|TRBV20-1|few|TRBJ1-5
TGCAGTGCTAGCAGCCCCAATCAGCCCCAGCATTTT
CSASSPNQPQHF
>NA|TRBV5-1|NA|TRBJ1-2
TGCGCCAGCAGCTTGGTCTCCGGGACACAGGGAGGGGACTATGGCTACACCTTC
CASSLVSGTQGGDYGYTF
>NA|TRBV6-1|few|TRBJ1-2
TGTGCCAGCAGTGACCGACAGGCCTCCTATGGCTACACCTTC
CASSDRQASYGYTF
>NA|TRBV5-1|NA|TRBJ2-5
TGCGCCAGCAGCTTAAGCGGGCCGCAGTACTTC
CASSLSGPQYF
>TRBD2|TRBV7-2|NA|TRBJ2-5
TGTGCCAGCAGCTTACGTGGCGGGGGAATAGGGACCCAGTACTTC
CASSLRGGGIGTQYF
>TRBD1|TRBV5-5|few|TRBJ1-1
TGTGCCAGCAGTTGGACAGGGTCCGAAGCTTTCTTT
CASSWTGSEAFF
>NA|TRBV5-1|few|TRBJ2-5
TGCGCCAGCAGCTTGTCTACTCGTCAGGGAGAGACCCAGTACTTC
CASSLSTRQGETQYF
>NA|TRBV4-1|NA|TRBJ1-4
TGCGCCAGCAGCCAAGTGGTAGTGGCTAATGAAAAACTGTTTTTT
CASSQVVVANEKLFF
>NA|TRBV20-1|NA|TRBJ2-5
TGCAGTGCTAGAGATCTCGGGGAGGTGGAGACCCAGTACTTC
CSARDLGEVETQYF
>NA|TRBV6-1|few|TRBJ2-5
TGTGCCAGCAGTGGCCCATCAGGAGAGACCCAGTACTTC
CASSGPSGETQYF
>NA|TRBV5-1|NA|TRBJ1-6
TGCGCCAGCAGCTCGGCCGGGACACCGAATTCACCCCTCCACTTT
CASSSAGTPNSPLHF
>NA|TRBV6-6|NA|TRBJ1-3
TGTGCCAGCAGATCACCTTTTCCCGAGGGTTACACCATATATTTT
CASRSPFPEGYTIYF
>TRBD1|TRBV12-3/TRBV12-4|NA|TRBJ1-6
TGTGCCAGCAGTTTAGTAGGGGGCGATTCACCCCTCCACTTT
CASSLVGGDSPLHF
>NA|TRBV12-3/TRBV12-4|few|TRBJ2-7
TGTGCCAGCAGTTTTCTATTGGAGTACGAGCAGTACTTC
CASSFLLEYEQYF
>NA|TRBV5-5|NA|TRBJ1-2
TGTGCCAGCACAAGGTGGGGGCTCGATAACTATGGCTACACCTTC
CASTRWGLDNYGYTF
>NA|TRBV27|NA|TRBJ1-2
TGTGCCAGCAGTTTATGGTCCGGGGTTATCGGCTATGGCTACACCTTC
CASSLWSGVIGYGYTF
>NA|TRBV29-1|NA|TRBJ1-1
TGCAGCGTTGCTTCGGTGCTGGGGCATAATGAAGCTTTCTTT
CSVASVLGHNEAFF
>NA|TRBV6-2/TRBV6-3|few|TRBJ1-2
TGTGCCAGCAGCGCCATGCTACCTCACACCTTC
CASSAMLPHTF
>NA|TRBV12-3/TRBV12-4|NA|TRBJ2-5
TGTGCCAGCACCTATGGGGACAACCACAATGAGCAGTACTTC
CASTYGDNHNEQYF
>NA|TRBV10-3|NA|TRBJ1-5
TGTGCCATCAGAGCGGGACGGAATGATCAGCCCCAGCATTTT
CAIRAGRNDQPQHF
>NA|TRBV3-1|NA|TRBJ1-5
TGTGCCAGCAGCCAAGACAGGACATCCGATCGGCCCCAGCATTTT
CASSQDRTSDRPQHF
>TRBD2|TRBV13|few|TRBJ2-7
TGTGCCAGCAGCCCGGGGACTAGCGGGAGCGAGCAGTACTTC
CASSPGTSGSEQYF
>NA|TRBV6-2/TRBV6-3|few|TRBJ2-3
TGTGCCAGCAGCCTTCTTGTCCTGGGCCTCCAGGCTGTGAGCACAGATACGCAGTATTTT
CASSLLVLGLQAVSTDTQYF
>TRBD1|TRBV5-5|few|TRBJ2-1
TGTGCCAGCAGCTTGCTTGACAGGGGCTTGGGGAATGAGCAGTTCTTC
CASSLLDRGLGNEQFF
>TRBD2|TRBV3-1|NA|TRBJ2-1
TGTGCCACAGGACCGGGGGGGAACAATGAGCAGTTCTTC
CATGPGGNNEQFF
>NA|TRBV10-3|few|TRBJ1-1
TGTGCCATCAGTGAGTCTGGCGGTGAAGCTTTCTTT
CAISESGGEAFF
>NA|TRBV28|NA|TRBJ2-7
TGTGCCAGCAGTTTCGACGTCTCCGAGCAGTACTTC
CASSFDVSEQYF
>NA|TRBV6-5|many|TRBJ2-7
TGTGCCAGCAGTTACGGGGGGAACGAGCAGTACTTC
CASSYGGNEQYF
>NA|TRBV7-2|NA|TRBJ2-1
TGTGCCAGCAGCTTGGGGTCCGTCGGTGAGCAGTTCTTC
CASSLGSVGEQFF
>NA|TRBV20-1|NA|TRBJ2-5
TGCAGTGCTAGTGGGCAGGGACGGGGAGGAAAGTACCAAGAGACCCGGTACTTC
CSASGQGRGGKYQETRYF
>TRBD1|TRBV5-1|NA|TRBJ2-7
TGCGCCAGCAGCTACAGGGGTATGGGTGAAAACGAGCAGTACTTC
CASSYRGMGENEQYF